This is a list of T cell receptor beta chains from one sample in a study of T cell responses to AZD1222 COVID-19 vaccine. TCRdb's copy holds only in-frame clones and misses some; the assay was immunoSEQ multiplex PCR. The sample includes 160,000 or so clones, about 91% seen only once; the top ten take about 4.5%. This specimen was peripheral blood, taken on day 0 of MenACWY control vaccination. The receptors were gathered from an adult in good health. CDR3s include the opening cysteine and the closing phenylalanine or tryptophan. Fields, in order: J gene, V gene, CDR3 protein.

j_call: TRBJ2-1
v_call: TRBV9
cdr3_aa: CASSAHGRTSGNNEQFF

j_call: TRBJ1-6
v_call: TRBV7-3
cdr3_aa: CASSYRTGPQSPLHF

j_call: TRBJ2-7
v_call: TRBV25-1
cdr3_aa: CASEQGADYEQYF

j_call: TRBJ1-5
v_call: TRBV27
cdr3_aa: CASSWRLETNQPQHF

j_call: TRBJ2-3
v_call: TRBV5-1
cdr3_aa: CASRWDTDTQYF

j_call: TRBJ2-1
v_call: TRBV7-2
cdr3_aa: CASSLAPFNEQFF

j_call: TRBJ1-5
v_call: TRBV5-5
cdr3_aa: CASSPSTGMGNQPQHF

j_call: TRBJ2-5
v_call: TRBV6-5
cdr3_aa: CASSQRETQYF

j_call: TRBJ2-1
v_call: TRBV5-1
cdr3_aa: CASSPFESYNEQFF

j_call: TRBJ1-1
v_call: TRBV30
cdr3_aa: CAWSTGMNTEAFF

j_call: TRBJ1-1
v_call: TRBV28
cdr3_aa: CASSLAPLNTEAFF

j_call: TRBJ2-7
v_call: TRBV19
cdr3_aa: CASSIGQGTYEQYF

j_call: TRBJ1-3
v_call: TRBV30
cdr3_aa: CAWRTGYSGNTIYF

j_call: TRBJ2-1
v_call: TRBV24-1
cdr3_aa: CATSDLTRRGGAYNEQFF

j_call: TRBJ2-7
v_call: TRBV28
cdr3_aa: CASSLSQIEQYF

j_call: TRBJ1-5
v_call: TRBV30
cdr3_aa: CAWTRGSFGNQPQHF

j_call: TRBJ1-1
v_call: TRBV7-2
cdr3_aa: CASSSTGGRTEAFF

j_call: TRBJ1-5
v_call: TRBV27
cdr3_aa: CASSFGRGRQPQHF

j_call: TRBJ2-7
v_call: TRBV7-2
cdr3_aa: CASSLAAGGAYEQYF

j_call: TRBJ1-2
v_call: TRBV23-1
cdr3_aa: CASSQSTDSSYPRGYTF

j_call: TRBJ1-2
v_call: TRBV27
cdr3_aa: CASSSQGPTGTGGGGYTF

j_call: TRBJ2-7
v_call: TRBV25-1
cdr3_aa: CASSEGVDRAYEQYF

j_call: TRBJ2-3
v_call: TRBV7-2
cdr3_aa: CASSLGVSGGTDTQYF

j_call: TRBJ1-6
v_call: TRBV19
cdr3_aa: CASSTPDRRNSPLHF

j_call: TRBJ1-4
v_call: TRBV5-4
cdr3_aa: CASSWRTGAATNEKLFF

j_call: TRBJ2-7
v_call: TRBV19
cdr3_aa: CASQQGGKYEQYF

j_call: TRBJ2-2
v_call: TRBV7-2
cdr3_aa: CASSLDPGGELFF

j_call: TRBJ2-1
v_call: TRBV13
cdr3_aa: CASSSGQGSYNEQFF

j_call: TRBJ2-3
v_call: TRBV2
cdr3_aa: CAIPRPGLGGRTQYF

j_call: TRBJ2-6
v_call: TRBV3-1/TRBV3-2
cdr3_aa: CASSQGSAGHGANVLTF

j_call: TRBJ2-5
v_call: TRBV3-1/TRBV3-2
cdr3_aa: CASSQSGLSGETQYF

j_call: TRBJ2-1
v_call: TRBV7-2
cdr3_aa: CASSSGMRTLEQFF

j_call: TRBJ2-1
v_call: TRBV19
cdr3_aa: CASSVLAGGEYEQFF

j_call: TRBJ1-4
v_call: TRBV19
cdr3_aa: CASMGGAGASGGEKLFF

j_call: TRBJ1-3
v_call: TRBV7-5
cdr3_aa: CVRSPGEVPGNTIYF